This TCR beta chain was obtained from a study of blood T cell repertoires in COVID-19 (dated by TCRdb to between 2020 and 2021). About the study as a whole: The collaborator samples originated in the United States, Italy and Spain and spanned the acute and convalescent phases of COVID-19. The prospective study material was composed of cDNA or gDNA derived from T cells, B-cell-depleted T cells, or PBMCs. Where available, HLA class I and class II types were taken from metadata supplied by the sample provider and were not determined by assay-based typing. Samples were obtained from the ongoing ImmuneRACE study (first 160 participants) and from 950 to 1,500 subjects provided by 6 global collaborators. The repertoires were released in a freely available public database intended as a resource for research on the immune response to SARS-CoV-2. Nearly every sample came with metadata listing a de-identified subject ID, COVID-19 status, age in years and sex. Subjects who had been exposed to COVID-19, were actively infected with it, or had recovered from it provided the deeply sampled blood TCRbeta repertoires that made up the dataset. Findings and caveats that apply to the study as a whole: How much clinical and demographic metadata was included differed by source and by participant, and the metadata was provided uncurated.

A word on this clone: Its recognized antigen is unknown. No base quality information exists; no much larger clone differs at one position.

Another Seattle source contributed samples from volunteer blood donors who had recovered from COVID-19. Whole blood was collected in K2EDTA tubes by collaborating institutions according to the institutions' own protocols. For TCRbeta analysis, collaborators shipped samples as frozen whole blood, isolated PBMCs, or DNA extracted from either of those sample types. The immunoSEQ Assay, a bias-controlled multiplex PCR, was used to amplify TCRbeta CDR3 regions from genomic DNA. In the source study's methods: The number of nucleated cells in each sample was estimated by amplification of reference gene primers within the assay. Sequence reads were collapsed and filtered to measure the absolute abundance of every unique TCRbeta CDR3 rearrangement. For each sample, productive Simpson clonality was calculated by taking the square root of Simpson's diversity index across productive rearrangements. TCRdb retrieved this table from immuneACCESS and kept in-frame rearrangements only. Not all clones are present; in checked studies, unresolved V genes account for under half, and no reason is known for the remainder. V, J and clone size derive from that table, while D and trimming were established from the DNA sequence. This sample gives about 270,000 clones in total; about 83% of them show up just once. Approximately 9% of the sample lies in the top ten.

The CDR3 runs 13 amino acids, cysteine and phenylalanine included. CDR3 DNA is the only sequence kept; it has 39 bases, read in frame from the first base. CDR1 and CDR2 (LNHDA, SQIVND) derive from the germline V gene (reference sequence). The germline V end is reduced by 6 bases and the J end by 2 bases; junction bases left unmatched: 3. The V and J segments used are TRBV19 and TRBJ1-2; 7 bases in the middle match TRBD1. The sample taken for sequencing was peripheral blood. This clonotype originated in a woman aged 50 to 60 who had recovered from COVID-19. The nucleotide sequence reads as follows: TGTGCCAGTAGAAGGACAGGAAACTATGGCTACACCTTC. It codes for CASRRTGNYGYTF.